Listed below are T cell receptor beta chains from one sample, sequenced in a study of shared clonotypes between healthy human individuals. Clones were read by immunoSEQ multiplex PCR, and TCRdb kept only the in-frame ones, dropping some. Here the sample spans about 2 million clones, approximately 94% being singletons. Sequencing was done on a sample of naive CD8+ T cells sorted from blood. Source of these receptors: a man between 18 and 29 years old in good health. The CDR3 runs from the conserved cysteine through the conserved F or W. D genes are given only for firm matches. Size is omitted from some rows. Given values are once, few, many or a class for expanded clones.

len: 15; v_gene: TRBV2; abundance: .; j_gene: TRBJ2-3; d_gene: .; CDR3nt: TGTGCCAGCACCCGAGCTGGGGACTTGGGCGTTACGCAGTATTTT; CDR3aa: CASTRAGDLGVTQYF
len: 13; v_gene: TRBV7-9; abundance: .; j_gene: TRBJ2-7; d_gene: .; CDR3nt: TGTGCCAGCAGCTTAGGGGAGTACTACGAGCAGTACTTC; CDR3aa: CASSLGEYYEQYF
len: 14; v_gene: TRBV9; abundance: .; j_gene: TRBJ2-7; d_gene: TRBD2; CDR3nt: TGTGCCAGCAGCCTCGGGGGGGCAAGCGACGAGCAGTACTTC; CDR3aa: CASSLGGASDEQYF
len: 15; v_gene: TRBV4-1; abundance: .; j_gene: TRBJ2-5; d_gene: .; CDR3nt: TGCGCCAGCAGCCAAGCTACGGGATTTCAAGAGACCCAGTACTTC; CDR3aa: CASSQATGFQETQYF
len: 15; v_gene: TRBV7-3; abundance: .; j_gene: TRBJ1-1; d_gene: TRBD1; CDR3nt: TGTGCCAGCAGCTCATCCGGGACAGTGTACACTGAAGCTTTCTTT; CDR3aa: CASSSSGTVYTEAFF
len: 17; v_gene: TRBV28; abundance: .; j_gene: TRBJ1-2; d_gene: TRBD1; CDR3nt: TGTGCCAGCAGTTCACTCTGGGACAGGGTTGATGACTATGGCTACACCTTC; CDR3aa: CASSSLWDRVDDYGYTF
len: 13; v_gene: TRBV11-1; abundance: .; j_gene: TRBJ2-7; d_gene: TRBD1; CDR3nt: TGTGCCAGCAGCTTAGGGACAGGGTACGAGCAGTACTTC; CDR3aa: CASSLGTGYEQYF
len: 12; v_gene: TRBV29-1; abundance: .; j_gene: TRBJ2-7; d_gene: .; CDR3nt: TGCAGCTTTACCCTCGGGGCGTACGAGCAGTACTTC; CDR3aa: CSFTLGAYEQYF
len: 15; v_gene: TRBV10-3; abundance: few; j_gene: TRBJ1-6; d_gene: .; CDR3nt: TGTGCCATCAGTGAGTGGGACACGAGAAATTCACCCCTCCACTTT; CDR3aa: CAISEWDTRNSPLHF
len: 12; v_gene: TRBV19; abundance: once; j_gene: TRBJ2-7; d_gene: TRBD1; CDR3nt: TGTGCCAGTAGTGATACAGGGGACGAGCAGTACTTC; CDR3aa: CASSDTGDEQYF
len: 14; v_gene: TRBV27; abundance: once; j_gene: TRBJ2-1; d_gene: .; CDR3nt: TGTGCCAGCAGTTATGCTTCCTCCTACAATGAGCAGTTCTTC; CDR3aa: CASSYASSYNEQFF
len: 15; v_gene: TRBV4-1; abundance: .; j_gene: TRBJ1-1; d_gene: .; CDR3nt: TGCGCCAGCAGCCAAGTACCAGGGCCGAACACTGAAGCTTTCTTT; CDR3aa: CASSQVPGPNTEAFF
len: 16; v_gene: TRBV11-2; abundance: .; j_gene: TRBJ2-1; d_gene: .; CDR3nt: TGTGCCAGCAGCTTAGTTCTAAGGGCACCCAACAATGAGCAGTTCTTC; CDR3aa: CASSLVLRAPNNEQFF
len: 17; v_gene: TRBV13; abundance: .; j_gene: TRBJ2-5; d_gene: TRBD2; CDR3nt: TGTGCCAGCAGCTCGCGCGACGCTCTAGCGGGGAGGGAGACCCAGTACTTC; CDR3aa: CASSSRDALAGRETQYF
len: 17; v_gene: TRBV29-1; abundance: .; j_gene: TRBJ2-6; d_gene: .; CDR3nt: TGCAGCGTTGAAGGCGGGGCACTTGCCTCTGGGGCCAACGTCCTGACTTTC; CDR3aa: CSVEGGALASGANVLTF
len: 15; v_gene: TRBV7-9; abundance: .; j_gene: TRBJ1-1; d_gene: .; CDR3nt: TGTGCCAGCAGCTTAGCAGTGGGGGTAATAACTGAAGCTTTCTTT; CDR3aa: CASSLAVGVITEAFF
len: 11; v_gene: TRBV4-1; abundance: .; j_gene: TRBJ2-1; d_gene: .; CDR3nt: TGCGCAAGCCGGCTAGCCCATGAGCAGTTCTTC; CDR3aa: CASRLAHEQFF
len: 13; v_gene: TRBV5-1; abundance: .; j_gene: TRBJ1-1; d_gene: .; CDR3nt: TGCGCCAGCAGCCCTGGGTTGAACACTGAAGCTTTCTTT; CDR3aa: CASSPGLNTEAFF
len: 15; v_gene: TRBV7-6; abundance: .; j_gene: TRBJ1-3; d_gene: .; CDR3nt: TGTGCCAGCAGCCCTGATCAGAGCTCTGGAAACACCATATATTTT; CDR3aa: CASSPDQSSGNTIYF
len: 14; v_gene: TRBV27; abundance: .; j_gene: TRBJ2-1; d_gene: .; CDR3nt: TGTGCCAGCAGTTTGGCCCCCAAAGCAGATGAGCAGTTCTTC; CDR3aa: CASSLAPKADEQFF
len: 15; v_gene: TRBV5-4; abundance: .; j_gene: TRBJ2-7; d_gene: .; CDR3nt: TGTGCCAGCAGCCCATCACGGGACACCGTGTACGAGCAGTACTTC; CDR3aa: CASSPSRDTVYEQYF
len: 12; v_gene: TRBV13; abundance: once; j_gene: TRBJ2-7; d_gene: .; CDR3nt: TGTGCCAGCTCATGGGAGACCTACGAGCAGTACTTC; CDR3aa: CASSWETYEQYF
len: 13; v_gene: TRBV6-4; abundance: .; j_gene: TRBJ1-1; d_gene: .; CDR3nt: TGTGCCAGCAGTCAAGGGGAGGACACTGAAGCTTTCTTT; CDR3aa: CASSQGEDTEAFF
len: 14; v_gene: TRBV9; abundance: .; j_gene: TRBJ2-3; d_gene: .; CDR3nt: TGTGCCAGCAGCGTACCGGACGGCACAGATACGCAGTATTTT; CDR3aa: CASSVPDGTDTQYF
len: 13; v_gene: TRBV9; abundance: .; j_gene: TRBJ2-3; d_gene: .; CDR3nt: TGTGCCAGCAGCGGCATGGGGCCAGATACGCAGTATTTT; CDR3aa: CASSGMGPDTQYF
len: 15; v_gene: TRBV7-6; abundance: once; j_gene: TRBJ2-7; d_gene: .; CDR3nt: TGTGCCAGCAGCTTAAAAGCGGAAAACCACAACGAGCAGTACTTC; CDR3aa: CASSLKAENHNEQYF
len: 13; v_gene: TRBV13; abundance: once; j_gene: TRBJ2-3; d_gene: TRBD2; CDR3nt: TGTGCCAGCAGCTCAAGCGGGGAGTGGGGGCAGTATTTT; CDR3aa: CASSSSGEWGQYF
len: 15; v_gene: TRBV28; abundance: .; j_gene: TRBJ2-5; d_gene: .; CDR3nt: TGTGCCAGCAGTTTAGGGGGGAAAGGGGGAGAGGCCCAGTACTTC; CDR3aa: CASSLGGKGGEAQYF
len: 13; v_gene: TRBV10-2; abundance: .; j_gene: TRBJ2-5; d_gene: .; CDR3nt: TGCGCCAGCAGTGTTAGCCTGCAAGAGACCCAGTACTTC; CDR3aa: CASSVSLQETQYF
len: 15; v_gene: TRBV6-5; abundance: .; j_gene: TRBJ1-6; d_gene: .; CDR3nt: TGTGCCAGCACCCAGCATCCCTCCTATAATTCACCCCTCCACTTT; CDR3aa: CASTQHPSYNSPLHF
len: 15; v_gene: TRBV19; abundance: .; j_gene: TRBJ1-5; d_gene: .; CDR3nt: TGTGCCAGTATCGAGGATCGGGAAGGCAATCAGCCCCAGCATTTT; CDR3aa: CASIEDREGNQPQHF
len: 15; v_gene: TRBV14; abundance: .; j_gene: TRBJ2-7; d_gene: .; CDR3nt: TGTGCCAGCAGCCAAGAGACCGGGGCCTCCTACGAGCAGTACTTC; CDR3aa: CASSQETGASYEQYF
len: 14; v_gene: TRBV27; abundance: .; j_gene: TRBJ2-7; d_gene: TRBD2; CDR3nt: TGTGCCAGCAGTTTACTAGCGGGAGCTTACGAGCAGTACTTC; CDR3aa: CASSLLAGAYEQYF
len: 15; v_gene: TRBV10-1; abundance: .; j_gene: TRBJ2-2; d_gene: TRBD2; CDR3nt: TGCGCCAGCAGTGAGTCGAGCGGGGAAACCGGGGAGCTGTTTTTT; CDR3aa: CASSESSGETGELFF
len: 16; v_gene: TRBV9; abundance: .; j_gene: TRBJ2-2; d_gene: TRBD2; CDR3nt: TGTGCCAGCAGCGGCACTAGCGGGATTGTCACCGGGGAGCTGTTTTTT; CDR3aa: CASSGTSGIVTGELFF
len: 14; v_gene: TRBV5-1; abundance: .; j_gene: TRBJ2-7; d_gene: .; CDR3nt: TGCGCCAGCAGCTTGTATTTAGACGGGTACGAGCAGTACTTC; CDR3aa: CASSLYLDGYEQYF
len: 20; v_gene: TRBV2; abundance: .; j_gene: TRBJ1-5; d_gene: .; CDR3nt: TGTGCCAGCAGGGACCCCGAGTGGCCAGCGCCTAGGGACAGCAATCAGCCCCAGCATTTT; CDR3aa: CASRDPEWPAPRDSNQPQHF
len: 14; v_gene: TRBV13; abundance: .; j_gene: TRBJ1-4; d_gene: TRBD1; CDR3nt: TGTGCCAGCAGCCCACAGGGGCCTAATGAAAAACTGTTTTTT; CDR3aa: CASSPQGPNEKLFF
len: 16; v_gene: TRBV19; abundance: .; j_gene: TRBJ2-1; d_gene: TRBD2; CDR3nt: TGTGCCAGTAGTACCGCGGGGCTAGCGGGAGACAATGAGCAGTTCTTC; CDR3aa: CASSTAGLAGDNEQFF
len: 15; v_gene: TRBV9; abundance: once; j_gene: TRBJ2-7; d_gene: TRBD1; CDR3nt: TGTGCCAGCAGCCCCGCAGGGACAGGGGGCTACGAGCAGTACTTC; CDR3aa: CASSPAGTGGYEQYF
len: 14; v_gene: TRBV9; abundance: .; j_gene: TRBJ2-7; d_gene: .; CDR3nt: TGTGCCAGCAGCGTTGGCGGGGGCGCCTACGAGCAGTACTTC; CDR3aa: CASSVGGGAYEQYF
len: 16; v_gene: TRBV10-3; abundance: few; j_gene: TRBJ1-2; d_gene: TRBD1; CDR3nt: TGTGCCATCAGTGAGTCGGTCGGGACAGCGAACTATGGCTACACCTTC; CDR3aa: CAISESVGTANYGYTF
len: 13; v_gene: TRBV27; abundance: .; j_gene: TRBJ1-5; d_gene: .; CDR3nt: TGTGCCAGCAGTTGGGGGAAGGGCCAGCCCCAGCATTTT; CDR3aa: CASSWGKGQPQHF
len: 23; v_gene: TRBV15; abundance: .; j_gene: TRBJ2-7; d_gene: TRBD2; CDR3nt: TGTGCCACCAGCAGAGAGCCCCTTCGATGGAGGGAGGGTCTTCAAGATAGCTCCTACGAGCAGTACTTC; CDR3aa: CATSREPLRWREGLQDSSYEQYF
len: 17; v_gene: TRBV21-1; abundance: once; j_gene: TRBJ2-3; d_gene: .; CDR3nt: TGTGCCAGCAGCCCCCGGACTAGCGGGCTTCGCACAGATACGCAGTATTTT; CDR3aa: CASSPRTSGLRTDTQYF
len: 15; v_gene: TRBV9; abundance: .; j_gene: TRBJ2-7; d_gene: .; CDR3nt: TGTGCCAGCAGCGTAGCCCCGACTTCAGCCGACGAGCAGTACTTC; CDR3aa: CASSVAPTSADEQYF
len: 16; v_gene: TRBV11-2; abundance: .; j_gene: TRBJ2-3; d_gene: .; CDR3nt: TGTGCCAGCAGCCGCGGGACTTCTCTTTTCACAGATACGCAGTATTTT; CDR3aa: CASSRGTSLFTDTQYF
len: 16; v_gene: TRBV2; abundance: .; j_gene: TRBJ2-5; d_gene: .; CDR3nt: TGTGCCAGCAGTTCCGGGACGCTTCACCTACAAGAGACCCAGTACTTC; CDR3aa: CASSSGTLHLQETQYF
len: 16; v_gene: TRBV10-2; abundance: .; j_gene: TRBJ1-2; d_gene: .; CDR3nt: TGCGCCAGCAGTGAGTCATTGGGGGGCCGGGACTATGGCTACACCTTC; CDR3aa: CASSESLGGRDYGYTF
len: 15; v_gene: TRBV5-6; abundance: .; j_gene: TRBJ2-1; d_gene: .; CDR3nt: TGTGCCAGCAGCTTTGAAGCGGCGGGGTGGGATGAGCAGTTCTTC; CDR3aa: CASSFEAAGWDEQFF
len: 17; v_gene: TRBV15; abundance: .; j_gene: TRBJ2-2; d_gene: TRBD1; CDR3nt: TGTGCCACCAGCAGTCCCCAGGGGGCCACGAACACCGGGGAGCTGTTTTTT; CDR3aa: CATSSPQGATNTGELFF
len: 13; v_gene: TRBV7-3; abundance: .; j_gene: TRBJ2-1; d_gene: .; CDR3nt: TGTGCCAGCAGCTCAGACCTCTACAATGAGCAGTTCTTC; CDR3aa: CASSSDLYNEQFF
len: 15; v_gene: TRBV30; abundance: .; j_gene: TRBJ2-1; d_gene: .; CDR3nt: TGTGCCTGGAGTGGTGGGGGGACCTCCTACAATGAGCAGTTCTTC; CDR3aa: CAWSGGGTSYNEQFF